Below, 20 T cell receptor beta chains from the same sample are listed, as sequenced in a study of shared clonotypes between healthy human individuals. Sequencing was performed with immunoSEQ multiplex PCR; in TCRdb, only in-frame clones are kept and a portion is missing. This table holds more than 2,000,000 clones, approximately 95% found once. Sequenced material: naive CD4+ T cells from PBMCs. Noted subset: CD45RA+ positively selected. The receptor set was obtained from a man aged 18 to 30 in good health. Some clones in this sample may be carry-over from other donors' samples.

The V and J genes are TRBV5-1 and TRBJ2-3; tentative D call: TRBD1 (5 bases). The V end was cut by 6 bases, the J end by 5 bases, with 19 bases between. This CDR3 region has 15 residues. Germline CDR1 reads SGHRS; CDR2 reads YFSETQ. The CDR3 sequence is CASTATSGSGDTQYF. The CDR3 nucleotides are TGCGCCAGCACCGCCACCTCAGGGTCCGGAGATACGCAGTATTTT.

CDR3 in amino acids: CASSSSRRVSGYGYTF. In DNA form, the CDR3 reads TGTGCCAGCAGTTCATCCCGCAGGGTATCCGGCTATGGCTACACCTTC. The V and J genes are TRBV28 and TRBJ1-2; weak D call: TRBD1 (5 bases). This CDR3 is built from 16 residues. Germline CDR1 reads MDHEN; CDR2 reads SYDVKM. With 4 bases removed from V and 4 bases from J, the gap between germline ends came to 19 bases.

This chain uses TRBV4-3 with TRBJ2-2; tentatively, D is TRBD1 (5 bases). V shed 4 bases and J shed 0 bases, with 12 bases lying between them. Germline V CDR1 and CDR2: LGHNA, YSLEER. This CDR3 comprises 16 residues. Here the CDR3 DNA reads TGCGCCAGCAGCCGAATAGGGGCCTCGAACACCGGGGAGCTGTTTTTT. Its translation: CASSRIGASNTGELFF.

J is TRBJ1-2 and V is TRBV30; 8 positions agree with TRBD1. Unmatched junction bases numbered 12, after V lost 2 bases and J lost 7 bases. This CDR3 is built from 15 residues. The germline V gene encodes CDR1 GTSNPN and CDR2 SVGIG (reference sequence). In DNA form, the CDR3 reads TGTGCCTGGAGTAATGGTGGGCAGGGGGCGCGTGGCTACACCTTC. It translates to CAWSNGGQGARGYTF.

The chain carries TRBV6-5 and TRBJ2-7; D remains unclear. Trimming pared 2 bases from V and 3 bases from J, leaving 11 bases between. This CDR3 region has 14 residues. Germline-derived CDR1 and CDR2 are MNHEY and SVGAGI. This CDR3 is CASSYQDSGYEQYF. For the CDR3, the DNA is TGTGCCAGCAGTTACCAAGACTCGGGCTACGAGCAGTACTTC.

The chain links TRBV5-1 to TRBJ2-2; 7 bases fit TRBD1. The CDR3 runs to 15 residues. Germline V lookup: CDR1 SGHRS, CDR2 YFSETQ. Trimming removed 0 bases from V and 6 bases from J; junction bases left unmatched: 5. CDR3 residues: CASSLARTGAGELFF. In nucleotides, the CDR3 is TGCGCCAGCAGCTTGGCCCGGACAGGTGCCGGGGAGCTGTTTTTT.

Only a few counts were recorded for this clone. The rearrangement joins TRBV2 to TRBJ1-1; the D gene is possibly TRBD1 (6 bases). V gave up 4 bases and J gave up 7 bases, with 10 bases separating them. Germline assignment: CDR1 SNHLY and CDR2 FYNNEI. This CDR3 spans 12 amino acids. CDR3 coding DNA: TGTGCCAGCAGTGCCGGACAGAGTGAAGCTTTCTTT. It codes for CASSAGQSEAFF.

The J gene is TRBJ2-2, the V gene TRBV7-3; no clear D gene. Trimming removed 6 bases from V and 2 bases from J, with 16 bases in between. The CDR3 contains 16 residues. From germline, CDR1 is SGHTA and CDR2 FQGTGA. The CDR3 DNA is TGTGCCAGCAGTCCCAATGCGCGGCGTAACACCGGGGAGCTGTTTTTT. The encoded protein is CASSPNARRNTGELFF.

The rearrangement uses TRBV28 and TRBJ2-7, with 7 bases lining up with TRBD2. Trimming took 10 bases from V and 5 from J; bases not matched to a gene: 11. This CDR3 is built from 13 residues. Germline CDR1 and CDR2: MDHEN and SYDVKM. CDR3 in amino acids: CATRTSARNEQYF. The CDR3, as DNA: TGTGCCACCCGCACTAGCGCAAGAAACGAGCAGTACTTC.

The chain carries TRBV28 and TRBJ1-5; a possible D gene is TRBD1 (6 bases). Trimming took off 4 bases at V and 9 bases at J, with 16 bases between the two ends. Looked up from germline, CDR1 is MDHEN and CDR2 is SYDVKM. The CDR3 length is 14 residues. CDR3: CASSSAPPGAPQHF. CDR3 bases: TGTGCCAGCAGTTCCGCTCCCCCAGGGGCGCCCCAGCATTTT. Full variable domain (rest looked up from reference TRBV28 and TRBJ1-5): DVKVTQSSRYLVKRTGEKVFLECVQDMDHENMFWYRQDPGLGLRLIYFSYDVKMKEKGDIPEGYSVSREKKERFSLILESASTNQTSMYLCASSSAPPGAPQHFGDGTRLSIL.

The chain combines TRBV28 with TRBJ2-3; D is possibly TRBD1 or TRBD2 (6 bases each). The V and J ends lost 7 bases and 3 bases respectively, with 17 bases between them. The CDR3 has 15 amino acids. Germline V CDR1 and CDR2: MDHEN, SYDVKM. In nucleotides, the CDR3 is TGTGCCAGCACTCACCCGGGGGCGACTACAGATACGCAGTATTTT. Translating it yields CASTHPGATTDTQYF.

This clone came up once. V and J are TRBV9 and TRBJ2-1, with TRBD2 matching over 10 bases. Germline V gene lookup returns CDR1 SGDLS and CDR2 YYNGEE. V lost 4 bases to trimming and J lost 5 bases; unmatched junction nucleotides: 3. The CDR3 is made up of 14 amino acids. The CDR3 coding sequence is TGTGCCAGCAGCTCTCTAGCGGGAGACAATGAGCAGTTCTTC. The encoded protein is CASSSLAGDNEQFF.

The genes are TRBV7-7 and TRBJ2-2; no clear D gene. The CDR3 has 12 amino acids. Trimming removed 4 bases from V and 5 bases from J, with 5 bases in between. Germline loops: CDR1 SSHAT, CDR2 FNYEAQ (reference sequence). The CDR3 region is CASSSSTGELFF. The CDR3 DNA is TGTGCCAGCAGCTCATCTACCGGGGAGCTGTTTTTT.

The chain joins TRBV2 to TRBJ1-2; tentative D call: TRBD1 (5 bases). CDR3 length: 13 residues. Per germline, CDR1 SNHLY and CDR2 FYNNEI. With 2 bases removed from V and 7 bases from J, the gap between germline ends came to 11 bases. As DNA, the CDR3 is TGTGCCAGCAGTGAACAGGGTTGGGGTGGCTACACCTTC. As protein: CASSEQGWGGYTF.

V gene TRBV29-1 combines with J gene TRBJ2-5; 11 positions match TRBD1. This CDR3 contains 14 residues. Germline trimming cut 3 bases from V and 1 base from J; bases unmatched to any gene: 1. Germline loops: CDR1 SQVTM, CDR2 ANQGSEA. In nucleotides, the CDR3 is TGCAGCGTTGATGGGACAGGGGGCCAAGAGACCCAGTACTTC. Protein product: CSVDGTGGQETQYF.

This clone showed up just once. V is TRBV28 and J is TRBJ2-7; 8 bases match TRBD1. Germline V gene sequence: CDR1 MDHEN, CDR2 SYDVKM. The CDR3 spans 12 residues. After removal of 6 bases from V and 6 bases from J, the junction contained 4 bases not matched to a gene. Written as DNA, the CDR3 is TGTGCCAGCAGAAGCAGGGGGCGCGAGCAGTACTTC. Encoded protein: CASRSRGREQYF.

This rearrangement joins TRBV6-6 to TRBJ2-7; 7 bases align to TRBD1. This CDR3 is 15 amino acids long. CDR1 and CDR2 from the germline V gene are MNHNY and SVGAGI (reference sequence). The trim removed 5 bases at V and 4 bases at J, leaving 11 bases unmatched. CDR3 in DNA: TGTGCCAGCAGTCATACACTGGACAGGAGTTACGAGCAGTACTTC. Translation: CASSHTLDRSYEQYF.

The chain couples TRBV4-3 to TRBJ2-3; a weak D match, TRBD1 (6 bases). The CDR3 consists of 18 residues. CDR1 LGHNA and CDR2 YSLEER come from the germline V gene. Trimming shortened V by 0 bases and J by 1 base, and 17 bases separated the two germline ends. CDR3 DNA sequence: TGCGCCAGCAGCCAAGAGGCCTCCGGGACAATAGGCACAGATACGCAGTATTTT. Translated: CASSQEASGTIGTDTQYF.

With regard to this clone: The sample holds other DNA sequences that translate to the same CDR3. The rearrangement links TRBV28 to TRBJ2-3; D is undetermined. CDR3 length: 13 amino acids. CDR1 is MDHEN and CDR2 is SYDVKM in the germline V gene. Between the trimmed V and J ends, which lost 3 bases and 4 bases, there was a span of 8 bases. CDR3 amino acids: CASSLSGADTQYF. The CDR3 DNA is TGTGCCAGCAGTTTGAGTGGGGCAGATACGCAGTATTTT.

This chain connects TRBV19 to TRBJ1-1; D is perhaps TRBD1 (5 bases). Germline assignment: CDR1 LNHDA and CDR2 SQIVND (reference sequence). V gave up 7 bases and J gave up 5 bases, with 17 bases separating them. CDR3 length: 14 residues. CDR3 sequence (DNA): TGTGCCAGTAAGACAGCCCCGGGAGATACTGAAGCTTTCTTT. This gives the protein CASKTAPGDTEAFF. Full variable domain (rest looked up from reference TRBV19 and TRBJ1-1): DGGITQSPKYLFRKEGQNVTLSCEQNLNHDAMYWYRQDPGQGLRLIYYSQIVNDFQKGDIAEGYSVSREKKESFPLTVTSAQKNPTAFYLCASKTAPGDTEAFFGQGTRLTVV.